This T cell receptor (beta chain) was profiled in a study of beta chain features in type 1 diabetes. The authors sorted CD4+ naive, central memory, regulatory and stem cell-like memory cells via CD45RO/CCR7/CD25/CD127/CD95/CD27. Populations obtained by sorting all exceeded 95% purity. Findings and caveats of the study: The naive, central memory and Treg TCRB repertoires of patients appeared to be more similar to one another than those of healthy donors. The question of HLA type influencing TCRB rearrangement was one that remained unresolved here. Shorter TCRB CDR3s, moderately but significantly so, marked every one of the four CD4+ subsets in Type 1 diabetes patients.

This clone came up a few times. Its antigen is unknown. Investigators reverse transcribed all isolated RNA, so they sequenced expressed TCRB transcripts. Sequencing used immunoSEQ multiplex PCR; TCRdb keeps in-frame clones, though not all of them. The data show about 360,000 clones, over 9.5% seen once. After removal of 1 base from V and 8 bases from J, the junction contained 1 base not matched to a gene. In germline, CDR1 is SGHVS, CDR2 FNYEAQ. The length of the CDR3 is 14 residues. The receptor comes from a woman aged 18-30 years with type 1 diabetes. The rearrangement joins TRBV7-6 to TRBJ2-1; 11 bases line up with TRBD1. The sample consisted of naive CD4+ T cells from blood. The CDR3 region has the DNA TGTGCCAGCAGCTTAGGGACAGGGGGCCATGAGCAGTTCTTC. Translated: CASSLGTGGHEQFF.